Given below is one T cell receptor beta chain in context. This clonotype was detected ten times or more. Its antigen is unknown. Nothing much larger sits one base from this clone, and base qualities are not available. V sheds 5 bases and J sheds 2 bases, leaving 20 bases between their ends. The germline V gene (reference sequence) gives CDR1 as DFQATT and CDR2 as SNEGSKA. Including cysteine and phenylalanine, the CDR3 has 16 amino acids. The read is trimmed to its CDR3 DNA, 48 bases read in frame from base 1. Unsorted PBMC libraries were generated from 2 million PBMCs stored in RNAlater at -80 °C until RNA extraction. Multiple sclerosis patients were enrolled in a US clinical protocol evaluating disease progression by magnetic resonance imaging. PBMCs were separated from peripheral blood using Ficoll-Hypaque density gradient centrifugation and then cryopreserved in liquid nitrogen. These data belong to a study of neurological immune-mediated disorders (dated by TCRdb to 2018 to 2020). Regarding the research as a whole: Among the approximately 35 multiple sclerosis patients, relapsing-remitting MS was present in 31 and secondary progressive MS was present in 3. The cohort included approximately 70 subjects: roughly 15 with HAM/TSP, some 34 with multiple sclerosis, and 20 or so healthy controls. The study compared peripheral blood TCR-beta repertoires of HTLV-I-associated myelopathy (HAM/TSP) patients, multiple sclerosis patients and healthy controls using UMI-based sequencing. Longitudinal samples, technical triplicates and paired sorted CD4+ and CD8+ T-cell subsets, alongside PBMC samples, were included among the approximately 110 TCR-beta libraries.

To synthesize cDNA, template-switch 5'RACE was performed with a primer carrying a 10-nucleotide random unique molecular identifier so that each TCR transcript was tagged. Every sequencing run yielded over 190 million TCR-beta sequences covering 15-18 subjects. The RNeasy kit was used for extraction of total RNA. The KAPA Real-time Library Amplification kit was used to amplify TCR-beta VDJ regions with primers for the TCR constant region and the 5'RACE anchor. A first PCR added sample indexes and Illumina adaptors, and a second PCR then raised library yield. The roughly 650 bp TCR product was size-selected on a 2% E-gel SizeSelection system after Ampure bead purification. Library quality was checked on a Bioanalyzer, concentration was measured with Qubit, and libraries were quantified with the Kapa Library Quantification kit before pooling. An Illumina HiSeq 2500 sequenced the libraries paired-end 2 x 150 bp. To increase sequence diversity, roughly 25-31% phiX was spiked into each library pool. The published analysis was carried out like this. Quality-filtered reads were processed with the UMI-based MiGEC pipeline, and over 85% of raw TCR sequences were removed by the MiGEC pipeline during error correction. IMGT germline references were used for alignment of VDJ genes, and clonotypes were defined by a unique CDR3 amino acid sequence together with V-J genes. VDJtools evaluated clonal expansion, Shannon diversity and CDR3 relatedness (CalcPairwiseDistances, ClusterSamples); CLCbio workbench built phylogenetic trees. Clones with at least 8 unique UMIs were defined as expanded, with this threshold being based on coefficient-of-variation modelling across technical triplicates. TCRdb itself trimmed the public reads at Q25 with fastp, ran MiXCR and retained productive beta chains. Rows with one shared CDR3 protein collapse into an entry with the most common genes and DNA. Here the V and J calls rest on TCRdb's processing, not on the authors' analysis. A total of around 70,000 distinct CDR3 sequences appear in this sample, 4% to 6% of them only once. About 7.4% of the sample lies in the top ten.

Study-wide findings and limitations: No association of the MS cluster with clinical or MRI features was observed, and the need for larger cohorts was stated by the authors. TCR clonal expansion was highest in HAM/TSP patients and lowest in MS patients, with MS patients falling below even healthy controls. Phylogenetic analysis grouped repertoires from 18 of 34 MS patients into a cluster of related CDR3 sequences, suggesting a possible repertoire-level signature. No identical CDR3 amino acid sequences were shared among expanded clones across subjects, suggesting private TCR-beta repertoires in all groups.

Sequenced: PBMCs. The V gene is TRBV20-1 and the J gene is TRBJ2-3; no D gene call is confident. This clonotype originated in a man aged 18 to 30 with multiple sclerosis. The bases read TGCAGTGCTCCCCAGGACGGAAAGTCCCTCACAGATACGCAGTATTTT. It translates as CSAPQDGKSLTDTQYF.